Sequencing of this T cell receptor beta chain was carried out in a study of blood T cell repertoires in COVID-19 (TCRdb year 2020). At the level of the whole study: Samples covering the acute and convalescent phases of COVID-19 were provided by collaborators in the United States, Italy and Spain. Where HLA class I and class II types were available, the types were taken from metadata supplied by the sample provider, not from assay-based typing. The material from the prospective study consisted of cDNA or gDNA derived from T cells, B-cell-depleted T cells, or PBMCs. The sample metadata nearly always contained a de-identified subject ID, COVID-19 status, age in years and sex. Deeply sampled blood TCRbeta repertoires from subjects exposed to, actively infected with, or recovered from COVID-19 were included in the dataset. The samples were drawn from the first 160 participants of the ongoing ImmuneRACE study and from 1,200 or so subjects provided by 6 global collaborators. The repertoires were released in a freely available public database meant as a resource for research on the immune response to SARS-CoV-2. On the study overall, not on this receptor specifically: Clinical and demographic metadata were provided uncurated, with the amount varying by source and participant.

TCRbeta CDR3 regions were amplified from genomic DNA by means of the immunoSEQ Assay, a bias-controlled multiplex PCR. The paper's processing steps were these. The number of nucleated cells in each sample was estimated by amplification of reference gene primers within the assay. To quantify the absolute abundance of each unique TCRbeta CDR3 rearrangement, sequence reads were collapsed and filtered. For each sample, productive Simpson clonality was calculated as the square root of Simpson's diversity index across productive rearrangements. What TCRdb holds here is the immuneACCESS table cut down to in-frame rearrangements. Part of the clones is not present; checked against another copy, under half of the missing clones reflect an unresolved V gene, and the others are unexplained. The V and J calls and clone size come from that table; D and trimming were worked out from the DNA. The sample table contains about 220,000 clones; only one count was recorded for around 85% of them. The ten largest account for about 1.3% of the sample.

Enrolling through a virtual design, the prospective study's participants ranged in age from roughly 18 to 95 years and lived across 20 to 25 United States geographic areas. Cohort assignment in the prospective study relied on participant-reported clinical history from a screening survey and a study questionnaire. Each participant in the prospective study had whole blood, serum and a nasopharyngeal or oropharyngeal swab collected by mobile phlebotomists. Prospective study participants could optionally give additional blood draws and questionnaires over an approximately 2-month period. Before DNA extraction, prospective study blood samples were shipped either frozen or at room temperature. Trimming at the junction amounts to 2 bases on V and 0 bases on J, and the germline ends lie 7 bases apart. As encoded in the germline V gene (reference sequence), CDR1 is MNHEY while CDR2 is SMNVEV. The CDR3, from cysteine to phenylalanine, totals 15 residues. Only CDR3 DNA is held: 45 bases, read in frame from base 1.

This clone appeared a single time. Its antigen is not yet known. It has no much larger one-base neighbor in the sample; base qualities were not kept. Sequencing input: PBMCs or T cells enriched from blood (not recorded which). The chain links TRBV27 with TRBJ1-4, with no reliable assignment of the D segment. The receptor comes from a middle-aged woman with acute COVID-19. The CDR3 reads CASSLTSATNEKLFF. The sequenced DNA: TGTGCCAGCAGTTTAACTTCCGCAACTAATGAAAAACTGTTTTTT.